This TCR beta chain came from a study of OX40 agonist ivuxolimab in advanced cancers. Across the whole study: Patients received ivuxolimab, an intravenous treatment, every 2 weeks at 0.01 to 10 mg/kg.

V was trimmed by 1 base and J by 8 bases, leaving 14 bases between them. Germline V gene sequence: CDR1 LNHDA, CDR2 SQIVND (reference sequence). CDR3 length: 15 amino acids. Here immunoSEQ multiplex PCR was the method, and the copy in TCRdb shows in-frame clones only, minus some. Of tens of thousands of clones listed, about 91% are singletons. The sequences come from CD4+ or CD8+ T cells sorted from blood, collected in a trial of the OX40 agonist ivuxolimab. The TCR was taken from an adult with an advanced solid tumor such as melanoma, head and neck, liver or kidney cancer. The chain uses TRBV19 and TRBJ1-4, with no clear D. The CDR3 DNA reads TGTGCCAGTAGTATAGCCGGGAATGGAAAGGAAAAACTGTTTTTT. It codes for CASSIAGNGKEKLFF.